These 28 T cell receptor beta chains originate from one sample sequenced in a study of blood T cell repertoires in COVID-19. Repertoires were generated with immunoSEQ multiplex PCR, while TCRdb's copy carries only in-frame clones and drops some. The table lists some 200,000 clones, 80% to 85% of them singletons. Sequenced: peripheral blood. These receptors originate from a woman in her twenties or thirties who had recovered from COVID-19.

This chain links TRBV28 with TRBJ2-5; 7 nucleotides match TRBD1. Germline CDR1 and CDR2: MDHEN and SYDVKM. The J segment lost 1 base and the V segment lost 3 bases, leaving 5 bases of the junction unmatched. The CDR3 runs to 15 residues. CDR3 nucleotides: TGTGCCAGCAGTTTGACAGGGTTCGGCCAAGAGACCCAGTACTTC. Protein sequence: CASSLTGFGQETQYF.

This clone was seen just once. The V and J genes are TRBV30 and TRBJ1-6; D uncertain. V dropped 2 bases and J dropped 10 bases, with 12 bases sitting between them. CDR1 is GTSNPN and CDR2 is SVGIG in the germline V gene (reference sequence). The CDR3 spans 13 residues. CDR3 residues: CAWSRGIRSPLHF. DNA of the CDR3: TGTGCCTGGAGTCGAGGGATTAGGTCACCCCTCCACTTT.

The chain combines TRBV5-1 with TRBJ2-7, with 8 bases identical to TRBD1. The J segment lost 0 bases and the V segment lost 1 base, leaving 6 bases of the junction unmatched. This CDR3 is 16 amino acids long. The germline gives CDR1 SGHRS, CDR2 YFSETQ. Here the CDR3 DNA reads TGCGCCAGCAGCTTGAGGGGGACAGGAGACTCCTACGAGCAGTACTTC. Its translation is CASSLRGTGDSYEQYF.

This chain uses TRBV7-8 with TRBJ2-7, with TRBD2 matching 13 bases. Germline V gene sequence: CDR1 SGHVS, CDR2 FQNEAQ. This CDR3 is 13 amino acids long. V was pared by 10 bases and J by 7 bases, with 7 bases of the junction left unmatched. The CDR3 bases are TGTGCCACTGGACTAGCGGGAGATGGGGAGCAGTACTTC. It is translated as CATGLAGDGEQYF.

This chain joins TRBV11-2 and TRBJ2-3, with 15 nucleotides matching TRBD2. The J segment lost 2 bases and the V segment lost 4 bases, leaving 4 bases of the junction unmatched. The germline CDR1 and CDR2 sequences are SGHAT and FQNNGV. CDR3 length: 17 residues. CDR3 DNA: TGTGCCAGCAGCTGGGGACTAGCGGGAGGAAACACAGATACGCAGTATTTT. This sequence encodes CASSWGLAGGNTDTQYF.

The CDR3 DNA sequence: TGTGCCAGCAGCTCCCAGCGGGGGAGGACGGATGAGCAGTTCTTC. Its translation: CASSSQRGRTDEQFF. This chain uses TRBV7-8 with TRBJ2-1; 8 bases map to TRBD2. Germline V gives CDR1 SGHVS, CDR2 FQNEAQ. Germline trimming cut 4 bases from V and 8 bases from J; bases unmatched to any gene: 10. This CDR3 is built from 15 residues.

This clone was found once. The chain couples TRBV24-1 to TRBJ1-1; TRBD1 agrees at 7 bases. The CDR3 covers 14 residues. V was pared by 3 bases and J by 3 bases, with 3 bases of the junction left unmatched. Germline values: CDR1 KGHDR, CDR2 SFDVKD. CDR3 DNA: TGTGCCACCAGTGATGCCGACAGGGACACTGAAGCTTTCTTT. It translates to CATSDADRDTEAFF.

DNA for the CDR3: TGTGCCACCAGCAGAGAATCGGCAGGCCCTCAGCCCCAGCATTTT. This codes for CATSRESAGPQPQHF. The chain joins TRBV15 to TRBJ1-5; the D is unclear. The germline V and J ends were trimmed by 0 bases and 6 bases, with 12 bases remaining between them. The CDR3 covers 15 residues. Per the germline V gene, CDR1 is LNHNV and CDR2 is YYDKDF (reference sequence).

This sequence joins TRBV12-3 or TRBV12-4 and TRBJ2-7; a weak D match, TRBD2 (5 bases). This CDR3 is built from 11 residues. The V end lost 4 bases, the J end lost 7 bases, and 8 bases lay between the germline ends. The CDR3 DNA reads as TGTGCCAGCAGTTCACCGGGGGAGCAGTACTTC. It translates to CASSSPGEQYF.

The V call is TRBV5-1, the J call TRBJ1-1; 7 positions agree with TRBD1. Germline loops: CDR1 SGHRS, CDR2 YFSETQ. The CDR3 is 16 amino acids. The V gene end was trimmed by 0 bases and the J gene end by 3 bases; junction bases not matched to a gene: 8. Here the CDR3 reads CASSLGGGIGYTEAFF. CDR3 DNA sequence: TGCGCCAGCAGCTTGGGAGGGGGCATAGGGTACACTGAAGCTTTCTTT.

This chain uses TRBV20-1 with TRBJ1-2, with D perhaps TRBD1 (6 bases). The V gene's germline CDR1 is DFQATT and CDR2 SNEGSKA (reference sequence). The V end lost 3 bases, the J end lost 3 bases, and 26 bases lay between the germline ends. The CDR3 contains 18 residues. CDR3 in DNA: TGCAGTGCTAGTCTTTTCTCGGGACACCCTCTCTATGACTATGGCTACACCTTC. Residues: CSASLFSGHPLYDYGYTF.

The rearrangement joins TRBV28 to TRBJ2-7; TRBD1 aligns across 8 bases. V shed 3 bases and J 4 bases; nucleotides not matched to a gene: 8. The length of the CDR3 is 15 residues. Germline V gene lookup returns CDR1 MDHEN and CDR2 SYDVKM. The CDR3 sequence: CASSFSGQGSYEQYF. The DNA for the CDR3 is TGTGCCAGCAGTTTCTCCGGACAGGGAAGTTACGAGCAGTACTTC.

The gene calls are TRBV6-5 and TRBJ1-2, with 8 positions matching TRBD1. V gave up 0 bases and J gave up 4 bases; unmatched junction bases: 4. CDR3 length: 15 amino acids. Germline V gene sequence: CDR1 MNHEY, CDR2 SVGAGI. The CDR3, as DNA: TGTGCCAGCAGTTACTCCCGGGACAGGACCTATGGCTACACCTTC. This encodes CASSYSRDRTYGYTF.

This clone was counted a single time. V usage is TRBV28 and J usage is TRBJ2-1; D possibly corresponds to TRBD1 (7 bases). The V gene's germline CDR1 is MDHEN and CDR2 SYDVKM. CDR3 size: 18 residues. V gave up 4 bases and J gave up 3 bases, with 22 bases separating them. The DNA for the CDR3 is TGTGCCAGCAGTTCGCCCTCGCGGGACAGACGGGTCTACAATGAGCAGTTCTTC. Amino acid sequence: CASSSPSRDRRVYNEQFF.

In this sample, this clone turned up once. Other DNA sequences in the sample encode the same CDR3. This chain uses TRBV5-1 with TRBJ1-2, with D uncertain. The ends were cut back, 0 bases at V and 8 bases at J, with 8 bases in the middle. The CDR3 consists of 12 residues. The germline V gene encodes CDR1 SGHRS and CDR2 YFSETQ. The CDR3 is CASSLDRGGYTF. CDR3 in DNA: TGCGCCAGCAGCTTGGATCGAGGCGGCTACACCTTC.

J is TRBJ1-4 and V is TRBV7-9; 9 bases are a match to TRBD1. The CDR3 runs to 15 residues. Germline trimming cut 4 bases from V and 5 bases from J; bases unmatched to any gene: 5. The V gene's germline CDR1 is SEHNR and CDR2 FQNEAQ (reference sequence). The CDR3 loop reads CASSYPGQGNEKLFF. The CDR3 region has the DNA TGTGCCAGCAGCTATCCGGGACAGGGCAATGAAAAACTGTTTTTT.

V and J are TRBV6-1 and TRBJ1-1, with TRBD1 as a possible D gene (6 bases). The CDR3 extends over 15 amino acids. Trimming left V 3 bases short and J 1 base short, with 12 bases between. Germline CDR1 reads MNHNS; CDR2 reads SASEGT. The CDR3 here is CASSEGGRANTEAFF. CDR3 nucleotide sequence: TGTGCCAGCAGTGAGGGGGGGCGCGCGAACACTGAAGCTTTCTTT.

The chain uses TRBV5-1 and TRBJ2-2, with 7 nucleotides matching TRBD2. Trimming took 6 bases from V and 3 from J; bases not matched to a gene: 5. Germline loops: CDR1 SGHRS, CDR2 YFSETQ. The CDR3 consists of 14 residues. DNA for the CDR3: TGCGCCAGCATGGAGGGGAGGGACACCGGGGAGCTGTTTTTT. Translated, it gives CASMEGRDTGELFF.

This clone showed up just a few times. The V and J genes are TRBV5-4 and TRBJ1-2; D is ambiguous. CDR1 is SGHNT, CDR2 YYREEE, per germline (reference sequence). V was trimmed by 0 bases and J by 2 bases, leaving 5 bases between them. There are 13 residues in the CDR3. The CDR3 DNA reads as TGTGCCAGCAGCTTGGACGGGAACTATGGCTACACCTTC. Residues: CASSLDGNYGYTF.

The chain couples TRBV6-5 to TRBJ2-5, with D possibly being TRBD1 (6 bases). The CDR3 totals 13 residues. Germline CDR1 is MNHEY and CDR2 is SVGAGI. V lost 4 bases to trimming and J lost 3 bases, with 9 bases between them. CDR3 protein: CASSLDSEETQYF. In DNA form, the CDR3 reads TGTGCCAGCAGTTTGGACAGCGAAGAGACCCAGTACTTC.

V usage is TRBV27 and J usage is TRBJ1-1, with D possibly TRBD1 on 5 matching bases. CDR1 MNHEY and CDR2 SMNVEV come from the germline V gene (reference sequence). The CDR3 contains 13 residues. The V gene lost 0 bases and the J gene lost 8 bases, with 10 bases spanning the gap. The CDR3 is CASSLSGGGEAFF. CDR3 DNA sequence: TGTGCCAGCAGTTTATCGGGTGGGGGGGAAGCTTTCTTT.

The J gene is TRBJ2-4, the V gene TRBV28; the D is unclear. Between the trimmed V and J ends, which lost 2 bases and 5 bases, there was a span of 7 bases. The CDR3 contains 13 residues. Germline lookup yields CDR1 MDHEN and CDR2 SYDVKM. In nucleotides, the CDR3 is TGTGCCAGCAGTTTAGGGCAGGAAAACATTCAGTACTTC. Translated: CASSLGQENIQYF. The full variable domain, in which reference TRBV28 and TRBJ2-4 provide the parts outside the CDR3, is DVKVTQSSRYLVKRTGEKVFLECVQDMDHENMFWYRQDPGLGLRLIYFSYDVKMKEKGDIPEGYSVSREKKERFSLILESASTNQTSMYLCASSLGQENIQYFGAGTRLSVL.

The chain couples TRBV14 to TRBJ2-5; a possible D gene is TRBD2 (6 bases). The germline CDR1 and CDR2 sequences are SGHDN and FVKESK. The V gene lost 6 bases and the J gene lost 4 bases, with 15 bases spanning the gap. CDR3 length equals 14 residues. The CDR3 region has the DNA TGTGCCAGCAGTCCCACCTGGGGAGGAGAGACCCAGTACTTC. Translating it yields CASSPTWGGETQYF.

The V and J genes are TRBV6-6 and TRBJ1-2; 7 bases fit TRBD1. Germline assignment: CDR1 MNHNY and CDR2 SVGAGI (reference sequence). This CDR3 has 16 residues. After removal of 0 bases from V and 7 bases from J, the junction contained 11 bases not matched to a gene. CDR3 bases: TGTGCCAGCAGTTACTCGGAACTAAGGGGGCTCGGTGGCTACACCTTC. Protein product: CASSYSELRGLGGYTF.

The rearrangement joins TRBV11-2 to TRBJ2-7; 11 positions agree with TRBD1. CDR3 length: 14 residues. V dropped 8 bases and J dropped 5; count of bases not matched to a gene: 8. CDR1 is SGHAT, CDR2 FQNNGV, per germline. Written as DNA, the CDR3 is TGTGCCAGCCGGCGGACAGGGGGCTACGACGAGCAGTACTTC. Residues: CASRRTGGYDEQYF. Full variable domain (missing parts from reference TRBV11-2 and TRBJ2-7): EAGVAQSPRYKIIEKRQSVAFWCNPISGHATLYWYQQILGQGPKLLIQFQNNGVVDDSQLPKDRFSAERLKGVDSTLKIQPAKLEDSAVYLCASRRTGGYDEQYFGPGTRLTVT.

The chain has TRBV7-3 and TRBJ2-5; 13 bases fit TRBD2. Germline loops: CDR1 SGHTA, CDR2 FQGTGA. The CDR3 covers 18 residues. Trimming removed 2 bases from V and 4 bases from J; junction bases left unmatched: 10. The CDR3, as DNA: TGTGCCAGCAGCTTAGGACTAGCGGGAGTTGGAAGTCGAGAGACCCAGTACTTC. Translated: CASSLGLAGVGSRETQYF.

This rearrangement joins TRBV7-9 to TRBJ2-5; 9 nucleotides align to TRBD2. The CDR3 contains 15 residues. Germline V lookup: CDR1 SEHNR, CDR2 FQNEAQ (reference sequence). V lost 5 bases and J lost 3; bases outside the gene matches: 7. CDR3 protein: CASSPYSSGEETQYF. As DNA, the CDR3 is TGTGCCAGCAGCCCATATTCTAGCGGGGAAGAGACCCAGTACTTC.

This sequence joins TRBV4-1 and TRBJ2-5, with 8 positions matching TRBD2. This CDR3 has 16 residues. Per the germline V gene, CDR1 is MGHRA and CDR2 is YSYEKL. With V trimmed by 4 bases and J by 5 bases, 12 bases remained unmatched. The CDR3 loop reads CASSRSQTSERETQYF. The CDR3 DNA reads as TGCGCCAGCAGCCGCTCCCAGACTAGCGAGAGGGAGACCCAGTACTTC.